One and the same sample provided the 23 T cell receptor beta chains below, sequenced in a study of blood T cell repertoires in COVID-19. Measured with immunoSEQ multiplex PCR; TCRdb has only the in-frame clones, and not every one. The sample lists 130,000 or so clones, about 87% occurring once. Sequenced material: peripheral blood. Every receptor here comes from a woman between 45 and 60 years old with acute or convalescent COVID-19.

The rearrangement links TRBV6-5 to TRBJ2-2; D unresolved. The CDR3 spans 13 residues. V shed 8 bases and J shed 1 base, with 8 bases lying between them. Germline V gene lookup returns CDR1 MNHEY and CDR2 SVGAGI. The CDR3 nucleotides read TGTGCCAGCGCGGATGTGAACACCGGGGAGCTGTTTTTT. Its protein product is CASADVNTGELFF.

This chain connects TRBV2 to TRBJ1-5; perhaps TRBD1 as D (6 bases). Between the trimmed V and J ends, which lost 5 bases and 3 bases, there was a span of 11 bases. Germline CDR1 is SNHLY and CDR2 is FYNNEI. The CDR3 is 14 residues long. In nucleotides, the CDR3 is TGTGCCAGCAGTCCCGGGACAAACAATCAGCCCCAGCATTTT. Protein product: CASSPGTNNQPQHF.

The rearrangement links TRBV5-1 to TRBJ1-1; D possibly corresponds to TRBD1 (5 bases). Germline lookup yields CDR1 SGHRS and CDR2 YFSETQ. V gave up 3 bases and J gave up 7 bases, with 13 bases separating them. This CDR3 has 13 residues. Here the CDR3 reads CASSWEGRGEAFF. CDR3 nucleotides: TGCGCCAGCAGCTGGGAGGGTAGGGGTGAAGCTTTCTTT.

The chain uses TRBV15 and TRBJ2-1; 8 nucleotides line up with TRBD1. V lost 0 bases to trimming and J lost 9 bases; unmatched junction nucleotides: 10. Germline V lookup: CDR1 LNHNV, CDR2 YYDKDF (reference sequence). The CDR3 extends over 16 amino acids. CDR3 region: CATSRDAGRGPSEQFF. Written as DNA, the CDR3 is TGTGCCACCAGCAGAGATGCGGGCAGGGGGCCCAGTGAGCAGTTCTTC. The variable domain in full, completed from reference TRBV15 and TRBJ2-1, reads DAMVIQNPRYQVTQFGKPVTLSCSQTLNHNVMYWYQQKSSQAPKLLFHYYDKDFNNEADTPDNFQSRRPNTSFCFLDIRSPGLGDTAMYLCATSRDAGRGPSEQFFGPGTRLTVL.

The CDR3 DNA is TGTGCCAGCAGCGTTGGGACAGGGTTTGGCTACACCTTC. It yields the protein CASSVGTGFGYTF. The chain uses TRBV9 and TRBJ1-2; 9 nucleotides line up with TRBD1. This CDR3 has 13 amino acids. Per germline, CDR1 SGDLS and CDR2 YYNGEE. Losses at the gene ends were 2 bases for V and 7 bases for J; bases not matched to a gene: 3.

The CDR3 region is CAWRGRVTGELFF. CDR3 nucleotide sequence: TGTGCCTGGAGGGGCAGGGTGACCGGGGAGCTGTTTTTT. This chain joins TRBV30 and TRBJ2-2, with D maybe TRBD1 (5 bases). Trimming pared 3 bases from V and 5 bases from J, leaving 10 bases between. This CDR3 has 13 amino acids. Germline V CDR1 and CDR2: GTSNPN, SVGIG (reference sequence).

As DNA, the CDR3 is TGTGCCAGCAGTCCGGACCAAGAGACCCAGTACTTC. This encodes CASSPDQETQYF. The chain has TRBV5-4 and TRBJ2-5; D gene unclear. V lost 5 bases and J lost 0, with 5 bases in between. The length of the CDR3 is 12 residues. CDR1 and CDR2 from the germline V gene are SGHNT and YYREEE (reference sequence).

V gene TRBV20-1 combines with J gene TRBJ1-2; D ambiguous. Germline V gives CDR1 DFQATT, CDR2 SNEGSKA (reference sequence). This CDR3 is 11 amino acids long. V was shortened by 6 bases and J by 6 bases, with 11 bases between the two germline ends. CDR3 sequence reads: CSAHDGDGYTF. CDR3 DNA: TGCAGTGCCCACGACGGAGATGGCTACACCTTC.

The chain combines TRBV2 with TRBJ1-1; TRBD1 might be the D (6 bases). The CDR3 is 11 residues long. V lost 5 bases to trimming and J lost 7 bases, with 8 bases between them. CDR1 SNHLY and CDR2 FYNNEI come from the germline V gene. The CDR3 nucleotides are TGTGCCAGCAGTTACAGGGATGAAGCTTTCTTT. This translates into CASSYRDEAFF.

The chain has TRBV27 and TRBJ1-5, with D hard to call. V was trimmed by 4 bases and J by 2 bases, leaving 6 bases between them. The CDR3 has 13 amino acids. Germline assignment: CDR1 MNHEY and CDR2 SMNVEV (reference sequence). The CDR3 reads CASSSSGNQPQHF. The CDR3 DNA reads as TGTGCCAGCAGTTCCTCAGGCAATCAGCCCCAGCATTTT.

The chain has TRBV14 and TRBJ2-7; TRBD2 aligns across 9 bases. In germline, CDR1 is SGHDN, CDR2 FVKESK. The CDR3 extends over 13 amino acids. V lost 4 bases, J lost 6 bases, and 4 bases stayed unmatched. The DNA for the CDR3 is TGTGCCAGCAGCCTCCTAGCGGGGAGCGAGCAGTACTTC. Protein: CASSLLAGSEQYF.

The chain carries TRBV7-2 and TRBJ2-7; 9 bases are shared with TRBD1. CDR1 is SGHTA and CDR2 is FQGNSA in the germline V gene. The CDR3 is 15 residues long. J gave up 2 bases and V 4 bases, and 6 bases lay outside the gene matches. The CDR3 spells CASSYGQGQTYEQYF. In DNA form, the CDR3 reads TGTGCCAGCAGCTACGGACAGGGGCAAACCTACGAGCAGTACTTC.

The CDR3 DNA reads as TGTGCCAGCAGCTTAGGTTCCGGGGGGCTTATCTTGGAGACCCAGTACTTC. This translates into CASSLGSGGLILETQYF. The chain uses TRBV7-2 and TRBJ2-5; a weak D match, TRBD2 (7 bases). V was shortened by 1 base and J by 5 bases, with 20 bases between the two germline ends. The CDR3 spans 17 residues. Germline V gives CDR1 SGHTA, CDR2 FQGNSA. Complete variable domain (other parts from reference TRBV7-2 and TRBJ2-5): GAGVSQSPSNKVTEKGKDVELRCDPISGHTALYWYRQSLGQGLEFLIYFQGNSAPDKSGLPSDRFSAERTGGSVSTLTIQRTQQEDSAVYLCASSLGSGGLILETQYFGPGTRLLVL.

The chain has TRBV24-1 and TRBJ2-3; D gene uncertain. Germline V gene data show CDR1 as KGHDR and CDR2 as SFDVKD. The CDR3 totals 16 residues. V was clipped by 1 base and J by 2 bases, with 12 bases between them. CDR3 nucleotide sequence: TGTGCCACCAGTGATTTCAACAGCAAGTTCACAGATACGCAGTATTTT. Protein: CATSDFNSKFTDTQYF.

The chain recombines TRBV6-2 or TRBV6-3 with TRBJ1-5; 8 nucleotides align to TRBD1. CDR3 size: 15 residues. Germline trimming cut 6 bases from V and 4 bases from J; bases unmatched to any gene: 8. Germline CDR1 MNHEY, CDR2 SVGEGT. CDR3 sequence reads: CASSDRGGGNQPQHF. CDR3 DNA sequence: TGTGCCAGCAGCGACAGGGGCGGTGGGAATCAGCCCCAGCATTTT.

V usage is TRBV19 and J usage is TRBJ1-1; the match to TRBD1 covers 11 bases. The J segment lost 1 base and the V segment lost 4 bases, leaving 5 bases of the junction unmatched. CDR3 length equals 16 residues. Germline V gene data show CDR1 as LNHDA and CDR2 as SQIVND (reference sequence). The CDR3 is CASSRTGGRGNTEAFF. The CDR3 DNA reads TGTGCCAGTAGTAGGACAGGGGGCCGGGGGAACACTGAAGCTTTCTTT.

The V gene is TRBV10-2, the J gene TRBJ2-2; 7 bases align to TRBD2. CDR1 and CDR2 (germline): WSHSY, SAAADI. The CDR3 has 14 residues. V dropped 6 bases and J dropped 5; count of bases not matched to a gene: 6. The CDR3 bases are TGCGCCAGCAGAAGTGGCGGGGGAACCGGGGAGCTGTTTTTT. Protein product: CASRSGGGTGELFF.

The gene calls are TRBV6-5 and TRBJ2-2, with D maybe TRBD1 (5 bases). Germline V gene data show CDR1 as MNHEY and CDR2 as SVGAGI. The CDR3 totals 15 residues. V lost 6 bases and J 8 bases, leaving 19 bases between the germline ends. The CDR3 DNA reads as TGTGCCAGCAGACCGCGGACACCCATCAGGGGGGAGCTGTTTTTT. It is translated as CASRPRTPIRGELFF.

The genes are TRBV4-3 and TRBJ1-5; D is unresolved. Per the germline V gene, CDR1 is LGHNA and CDR2 is YSLEER. CDR3 size: 14 residues. The V and J ends lost 0 bases and 7 bases respectively, with 10 bases between them. Here the CDR3 DNA reads TGCGCCAGCAGCCAAGAGAGTTTGACACAGCCCCAGCATTTT. Amino acid sequence: CASSQESLTQPQHF.

The V call is TRBV6-5, the J call TRBJ2-7, with 8 bases identical to TRBD1. This CDR3 region has 16 residues. Germline-derived CDR1 and CDR2 are MNHEY and SVGAGI. V lost 4 bases to trimming and J lost 7 bases; unmatched junction nucleotides: 15. The CDR3 region is CASSFHGTGLMGEQYF. The CDR3, as DNA: TGTGCCAGCAGTTTCCATGGGACAGGCCTTATGGGGGAGCAGTACTTC.

V is TRBV19 and J is TRBJ1-2; 9 nucleotides align to TRBD1. CDR1 is LNHDA and CDR2 is SQIVND in the germline V gene (reference sequence). The CDR3 runs to 14 residues. Trimming at V came to 7 bases and at J to 4 bases, leaving 7 bases not matched to a gene. CDR3 nucleotide sequence: TGTGCCAGTACCGCGGGACAGGGTCTCTATGGCTACACCTTC. Amino acids: CASTAGQGLYGYTF.

The genes are TRBV6-5 and TRBJ2-1; possibly TRBD1 for D (5 bases). The germline CDR1 and CDR2 sequences are MNHEY and SVGAGI. V was shortened by 0 bases and J by 4 bases, with 10 bases between the two germline ends. This CDR3 comprises 15 residues. This chain's CDR3 is CASSYSGLQYNEQFF. The CDR3 DNA sequence: TGTGCCAGCAGTTACTCGGGGCTGCAATACAATGAGCAGTTCTTC.

The chain couples TRBV29-1 to TRBJ2-7; 9 bases map to TRBD2. This CDR3 has 15 residues. The V segment lost 2 bases and the J segment 1 base; nucleotides outside the gene matches: 6. Germline CDR1 is SQVTM and CDR2 is ANQGSEA. CDR3 nucleotides: TGCAGCGTTGAACTAGCGAGCGGGAGGTCCTACGAGCAGTACTTC. This translates into CSVELASGRSYEQYF.